This TCR beta chain comes out of a study of cytomegalovirus exposure and HLA in healthy donors. The assay was immunoSEQ multiplex PCR, and TCRdb's table has in-frame clones only and misses some. The data hold 21,000 or so clones, with about 97% observed a single time. Findings and limits, study-wide: A subsequent analysis found that TCR clusters from the first cohort also tended to co-occur in the 120 or so validation repertoires, with 94% of cluster scores above 0. A classifier reportedly called cytomegalovirus status with high sensitivity and specificity. A list of 164 TCR beta chains associated with cytomegalovirus was given.

For this clone: The antigen remains undetermined.

CDR1 is SGHAT and CDR2 is FQNNGV in the germline V gene. This CDR3 has 13 residues. Trimming pared 1 base from V and 4 bases from J, leaving 2 bases between. These donors were members of the roughly 120-subject validation cohort, a group separate from the roughly 700-subject first cohort. J is TRBJ2-6 and V is TRBV11-2; the D is unclear. The TCR originated in a man in his thirties or forties in good health and CMV-seropositive. Sequencing used PBMCs. The CDR3 loop reads CASSLAGANVLTF. CDR3 in DNA: TGTGCCAGCAGCTTAGCAGGGGCCAACGTCCTGACTTTC.